What follows are 27 T cell receptor beta chains derived from one specimen sequenced in a study of T cell repertoires in cytomegalovirus infection. TCRdb used MiXCR to reprocess the reads, holding one entry per CDR3 protein. Of just over 300,000 distinct CDR3 sequences in the sample, 15% to 20% were seen once. Sequencing was performed on PBMCs. All receptors come from a human donor in good health (CMV status not recorded). Some clones in this sample may be carry-over from other donors' samples.

The chain joins TRBV7-9 to TRBJ2-3, with 7 nucleotides matching TRBD1. The CDR3 is made up of 16 amino acids. Germline V gives CDR1 SEHNR, CDR2 FQNEAQ (reference sequence). V lost 5 bases, J lost 1 base, and 9 bases stayed unmatched. DNA of the CDR3: TGTGCCAGCAGCCCCGTCGTCGGACAGGGCACAGATACGCAGTATTTT. Its protein product is CASSPVVGQGTDTQYF.

This clonotype was observed many times. The chain is built from TRBV7-8 and TRBJ1-6; tentative D call: TRBD1 (5 bases). Germline V gives CDR1 SGHVS, CDR2 FQNEAQ. This CDR3 is 16 amino acids long. The V and J ends lost 1 base and 7 bases respectively, with 14 bases between them. CDR3 sequence (DNA): TGTGCCAGCAGCTTAGGTCAGGGCACGGGGAATTCACCCCTCCACTTT. Its translation: CASSLGQGTGNSPLHF.

The chain couples TRBV6-2 or TRBV6-3 to TRBJ1-4; no firm D call. V shed 2 bases and J shed 5 bases, with 9 bases lying between them. Germline CDR1 is MNHEY and CDR2 is SVGEGT. The CDR3 spans 14 residues. The CDR3, as DNA: TGTGCCAGCAGTTACAACCGGAACAATGAAAAACTGTTTTTT. It specifies CASSYNRNNEKLFF.

This sequence joins TRBV20-1 and TRBJ1-3; 9 bases are shared with TRBD1. The germline gives CDR1 DFQATT, CDR2 SNEGSKA (reference sequence). The CDR3 has 17 amino acids. The J segment lost 1 base and the V segment lost 0 bases, leaving 7 bases of the junction unmatched. CDR3 loop: CSAREPYDRGSGNTIYF. Here the CDR3 DNA reads TGCAGTGCTAGAGAGCCTTACGACAGGGGGTCTGGAAACACCATATATTTT.

Comment on this clonotype: The conserved closing phenylalanine or tryptophan is absent in this CDR3, likely reflecting a read error. This rearrangement joins TRBV6-2 or TRBV6-3 to TRBJ2-5, with TRBD2 matching 9 bases. The germline CDR1 and CDR2 sequences are MNHEY and SVGEGT. The CDR3 loop spans 15 amino acids. V shed 4 bases and J 0 bases; nucleotides not matched to a gene: 3. The CDR3 nucleotides read TGTGCCAGCAGTTTGGGACTAGCCCACCAAGAGACCCAGTACTTA. The encoded protein is CASSLGLAHQETQYL.

Details on this clonotype: One base away lies a much larger clone, so this may be a sequencing read error. This chain connects TRBV12-3 or TRBV12-4 to TRBJ1-5; D ambiguous. The V end was cut by 2 bases, the J end by 7 bases, with 18 bases between. CDR3 length: 16 amino acids. The CDR3 reads CASSLSAAPFKQPQHF. DNA for the CDR3: TGTGCCAGCAGTTTATCGGCAGCTCCTTTCAAACAGCCCCAGCATTTT.

The chain couples TRBV5-1 to TRBJ2-7; D call uncertain. Per the germline V gene, CDR1 is SGHRS and CDR2 is YFSETQ. Trimming pared 3 bases from V and 0 bases from J, leaving 13 bases between. This CDR3 has 15 residues. The chain's CDR3 is CASSSSELLSYEQYF. The DNA of the CDR3 is TGCGCCAGCAGCTCCTCCGAGCTGCTCTCCTACGAGCAGTACTTC.

This clonotype appeared a few times. The rearrangement uses TRBV7-9 and TRBJ1-1; no clear D gene. Germline V gene lookup returns CDR1 SEHNR and CDR2 FQNEAQ (reference sequence). The CDR3 spans 13 residues. Trimming removed 8 bases at V and 0 bases at J, with 10 bases between. The CDR3 nucleotides are TGTGCCAGCGGGGAATCAATGAACACTGAAGCTTTCTTT. As protein: CASGESMNTEAFF.

The chain carries TRBV18 and TRBJ1-5; no firm D call. V lost 6 bases and J lost 5, with 11 bases in between. CDR3 length: 13 residues. CDR1 and CDR2 (germline): KGHSH, LQKENI. In DNA, the CDR3 is TGTGCCAGCTCCAACGGTCGGGATCAGCCCCAGCATTTT. Its translation: CASSNGRDQPQHF.

This clonotype was seen only a few times. The chain uses TRBV28 and TRBJ1-4; TRBD1 matches 7 bases. The V gene end was trimmed by 6 bases and the J gene end by 3 bases; junction bases not matched to a gene: 13. The CDR3 length is 17 residues. CDR1 MDHEN and CDR2 SYDVKM come from the germline V gene. The CDR3 DNA reads as TGTGCCAGCAGCTTGCGATCAGAGGGGGCGGCTAATGAAAAACTGTTTTTT. Amino acids: CASSLRSEGAANEKLFF.

The V and J genes are TRBV25-1 and TRBJ2-7; tentative D call: TRBD1 (5 bases). V was pared by 2 bases and J by 2 bases, with 13 bases between. The germline V gene has CDR1 MGHDK and CDR2 SYGVNS. CDR3 length: 15 residues. This CDR3 is CASSEGRQGTYEQYF. CDR3 nucleotides: TGTGCCAGCAGTGAAGGCCGGCAGGGAACCTACGAGCAGTACTTC.

This clonotype appeared a few times. The chain recombines TRBV2 with TRBJ2-5; no firm D call. The germline V and J ends were trimmed by 4 bases and 3 bases, with 3 bases remaining between them. Germline V gene sequence: CDR1 SNHLY, CDR2 FYNNEI. The CDR3 contains 11 residues. The CDR3 is CASSVEETQYF. The CDR3 DNA reads as TGTGCCAGCAGTGTTGAAGAGACCCAGTACTTC.

Many counts were recorded for this clonotype. The V call is TRBV7-9, the J call TRBJ1-5, with 10 bases lining up with TRBD1. Trimming took 5 bases from V and 6 from J; bases not matched to a gene: 13. The CDR3 contains 17 residues. CDR1 and CDR2 from the germline V gene are SEHNR and FQNEAQ (reference sequence). The CDR3 loop reads CASSLGQGEISGQPQHF. CDR3 in DNA: TGTGCCAGCAGCCTTGGACAGGGGGAGATTTCTGGTCAGCCCCAGCATTTT.

At least ten counts were recorded for this clonotype. The genes are TRBV7-2 and TRBJ2-7; possible D gene TRBD1, 6 bases. The germline V gene encodes CDR1 SGHTA and CDR2 FQGNSA. This CDR3 comprises 14 residues. V lost 5 bases to trimming and J lost 2 bases, with 13 bases between them. CDR3 amino acids: CASSLKAGAYEQYF. The CDR3 DNA sequence: TGTGCCAGCAGCCTAAAGGCAGGGGCCTACGAGCAGTACTTC.

This clonotype showed up just a few times. The chain couples TRBV20-1 to TRBJ1-5; TRBD1 matches at 11 bases. The CDR3 length is 16 residues. Germline CDR1 reads DFQATT; CDR2 reads SNEGSKA (reference sequence). Germline trimming cut 0 bases from V and 6 bases from J; bases unmatched to any gene: 7. For the CDR3, the DNA is TGCAGTGCTAGAGATAGGAGGACAGGGGGCCCTCAGCCCCAGCATTTT. Its protein product is CSARDRRTGGPQPQHF.

The J gene is TRBJ2-7, the V gene TRBV20-1; D might be TRBD1 (5 bases). The CDR3 contains 11 residues. The germline V gene encodes CDR1 DFQATT and CDR2 SNEGSKA (reference sequence). Between the trimmed V and J ends, which lost 7 bases and 3 bases, there was a span of 10 bases. The CDR3 loop is CSGEGVYEQYF. The CDR3 bases are TGCAGTGGGGAAGGGGTCTACGAGCAGTACTTC.

This clonotype has a count of ten or more. The chain has TRBV6-6 and TRBJ1-6; D is perhaps TRBD1 (5 bases). This CDR3 spans 16 amino acids. The germline gives CDR1 MNHNY, CDR2 SVGAGI (reference sequence). V lost 0 bases to trimming and J lost 7 bases, with 13 bases between them. The CDR3: CASSYSRQRDNSPLHF. The DNA of the CDR3 is TGTGCCAGCAGTTACTCCAGACAAAGGGACAATTCACCCCTCCACTTT.

The V gene is TRBV10-3, the J gene TRBJ1-5; unclear D gene. Germline V gene data show CDR1 as ENHRY and CDR2 as SYGVKD. Trimming pared 5 bases from V and 3 bases from J, leaving 14 bases between. The CDR3 is 15 residues long. CDR3 in amino acids: CAISPRGGNNQPQHF. CDR3 DNA: TGTGCCATCAGTCCACGCGGAGGGAACAATCAGCCCCAGCATTTT.

Only a few counts were recorded for this clonotype. The chain carries TRBV6-5 and TRBJ1-5, with 8 bases lining up with TRBD1. The length of the CDR3 is 19 residues. V shed 0 bases and J 2 bases; nucleotides not matched to a gene: 12. CDR1 MNHEY and CDR2 SVGAGI come from the germline V gene. CDR3 region: CASSYSFGFLGQGNQPQHF. DNA of the CDR3: TGTGCCAGCAGTTACTCATTCGGGTTCCTGGGACAGGGCAATCAGCCCCAGCATTTT.

This clonotype was counted between two and nine times. The rearrangement links TRBV28 to TRBJ1-4; unclear D gene. The germline V gene encodes CDR1 MDHEN and CDR2 SYDVKM. The CDR3 totals 13 residues. V was clipped by 3 bases and J by 7 bases, with 9 bases between them. CDR3 nucleotide sequence: TGTGCCAGCAGTTTGTCATATTTTGAAAAACTGTTTTTT. It translates to CASSLSYFEKLFF. Using reference TRBV28 and TRBJ1-4 for the parts outside the CDR3, the full variable domain is DVKVTQSSRYLVKRTGEKVFLECVQDMDHENMFWYRQDPGLGLRLIYFSYDVKMKEKGDIPEGYSVSREKKERFSLILESASTNQTSMYLCASSLSYFEKLFFGSGTQLSVL.

The table lists this clonotype with a few counts. The V call is TRBV12-3 or TRBV12-4, the J call TRBJ2-5; D uncertain. Trimming removed 7 bases at V and 7 bases at J, with 16 bases between. There are 13 residues in the CDR3. CDR3 region: CASTLPERGTQYF. DNA of the CDR3: TGTGCCAGCACCCTCCCCGAGAGAGGGACCCAGTACTTC.

This clonotype turned up a few times. The chain carries TRBV20-1 and TRBJ2-1, with D perhaps matching TRBD1 or TRBD2 (5 bases each). The V end lost 3 bases, the J end lost 1 base, and 13 bases lay between the germline ends. This CDR3 region has 15 residues. Germline loops: CDR1 DFQATT, CDR2 SNEGSKA (reference sequence). The CDR3 DNA sequence: TGCAGTGCTAGTTCCGGGGCAGGTTCCTACAATGAGCAGTTCTTC. Its translation is CSASSGAGSYNEQFF.

This clonotype was seen ten or more times. The V call is TRBV7-2, the J call TRBJ2-1, with 11 bases that match TRBD2. The CDR3 is 16 amino acids. Germline V gene sequence: CDR1 SGHTA, CDR2 FQGNSA. V lost 5 bases and J lost 10; bases outside the gene matches: 13. The CDR3 spells CASSRTTSGGSREQFF. DNA for the CDR3: TGTGCCAGCAGCCGGACTACTAGCGGGGGATCAAGGGAGCAGTTCTTC.

The rearrangement links TRBV28 to TRBJ2-5; D may correspond to TRBD1 or TRBD2 (5 bases each). Trimming took 1 base from V and 4 from J, leaving 10 bases between them. Germline V gene data show CDR1 as MDHEN and CDR2 as SYDVKM. The CDR3 has 14 residues. This CDR3 reads CASSLLSGAETQYF. CDR3 bases: TGTGCCAGCAGTTTATTATCCGGGGCAGAGACCCAGTACTTC.

The chain is built from TRBV2 and TRBJ2-1; D uncertain. The V end was cut by 3 bases, the J end by 3 bases, with 3 bases between. Germline CDR1 and CDR2: SNHLY and FYNNEI. The CDR3 spans 12 residues. CDR3: CASSEGYNEQFF. The DNA for the CDR3 is TGTGCCAGCAGTGAGGGCTACAATGAGCAGTTCTTC. The entire variable domain, with the rest obtained from reference TRBV2 and TRBJ2-1, is as follows: EPEVTQTPSHQVTQMGQEVILRCVPISNHLYFYWYRQILGQKVEFLVSFYNNEISEKSEIFDDQFSVERPDGSNFTLKIRSTKLEDSAMYFCASSEGYNEQFFGPGTRLTVL.

This clonotype was observed at least ten times. The chain uses TRBV4-3 and TRBJ2-1; D is possibly TRBD1 or TRBD2 (5 bases each). The V gene lost 0 bases and the J gene lost 8 bases, with 20 bases spanning the gap. CDR1 and CDR2 from the germline V gene are LGHNA and YSLEER. There are 17 residues in the CDR3. CDR3 protein: CASSQDLGGTPLYEQFF. CDR3 bases: TGCGCCAGCAGCCAAGATTTAGGTGGGACGCCCTTGTATGAGCAGTTCTTC.

The table lists this clonotype with many counts. The gene calls are TRBV7-3 and TRBJ2-7, with D possibly being TRBD1 (6 bases). This CDR3 region has 14 residues. Germline assignment: CDR1 SGHTA and CDR2 FQGTGA. The V gene lost 2 bases and the J gene lost 2 bases, with 10 bases spanning the gap. The CDR3 protein is CASSLDGGPYEQYF. In DNA, the CDR3 is TGTGCCAGCAGCTTAGATGGGGGCCCCTACGAGCAGTACTTC.